This is a list of T cell receptor beta chains from one sample in a study of OX40 agonist ivuxolimab in advanced cancers. TCRdb's table, derived via immunoSEQ multiplex PCR, lists solely in-frame clones and lacks some. The sample holds approximately 69,000 clones, around 84% seen once. The input for sequencing was CD4+ or CD8+ T cells sorted from blood, taken in a trial of the OX40 agonist ivuxolimab. All receptors come from an adult with an advanced solid tumor such as melanoma, head and neck, liver or kidney cancer. Both conserved end residues are part of each CDR3. The D gene is left open where the match is weak. The listing skips clone size in some rows; elsewhere it reads once, few, many or a size class.

v_call	d_call	clone_size	j_call	cdr3_nt	cdr3_aa
TRBV6-5	NA	NA	TRBJ1-1	TGTGCCAGCAGTTACTCGATCGGGGGAAACACTGAAGCTTTCTTT	CASSYSIGGNTEAFF
TRBV2	NA	NA	TRBJ1-1	TGTGCCAGCAGTGGAGACAGCAACACTGAAGCTTTCTTT	CASSGDSNTEAFF
TRBV5-4	NA	once	TRBJ2-5	TGTGCCAGCAGCTTGACAGGTTTAGGGACCCAGTACTTC	CASSLTGLGTQYF
TRBV18	NA	NA	TRBJ2-5	TGTGCCAGCTCACTAAATCAGGGGTATCGGGAGACCCAGTACTTC	CASSLNQGYRETQYF
TRBV19	TRBD1	NA	TRBJ1-6	TGTGCCAGTAGTACAGACAGGGGCTCCTATAATTCACCCCTCCACTTT	CASSTDRGSYNSPLHF
TRBV2	NA	NA	TRBJ1-4	TGTGCCAGCAGTGGTAGGGTTGGTAATGAAAAACTGTTTTTT	CASSGRVGNEKLFF
TRBV7-9	NA	few	TRBJ1-4	TGTGCCAGCAGCTTGAACCAAGAAGACGAAAAACTGTTTTTT	CASSLNQEDEKLFF
TRBV2	NA	NA	TRBJ2-1	TGTGCCAGCGAGCAGGGGTACAATGAGCAGTTCTTC	CASEQGYNEQFF
TRBV30	NA	NA	TRBJ2-4	TGTGCCTGGAGTGCGTGGCCCGGGACCTCTCGTTCGGGAAGCATTCAGTACTTC	CAWSAWPGTSRSGSIQYF
TRBV6-5	TRBD2	NA	TRBJ2-7	TGTGCCACCTACCCACGGGGACTAGCGGATTACGAGCAGTACTTC	CATYPRGLADYEQYF
TRBV4-1	NA	NA	TRBJ2-3	TGCGCCAGCAGCCAAGATCCAAGTGCTACGCAGTATTTT	CASSQDPSATQYF
TRBV4-3	NA	NA	TRBJ1-1	TGCGCCAGCAGCCAAAGAGGGGCAGGAGAAAGGGCTTTCTTT	CASSQRGAGERAFF
TRBV28	NA	NA	TRBJ2-4	TGTGCCAGCAGTTCAACAAGGCCGGTTCAGTACTTC	CASSSTRPVQYF
TRBV14	NA	NA	TRBJ1-3	TGTGCCAGCAGCCACGGGACCGGGCCTGGAAACACCATATATTTT	CASSHGTGPGNTIYF
TRBV6-5	NA	NA	TRBJ1-1	TGTGCCAGCAGTTACTTCGGAGGGGGCACTGAAGCTTTCTTT	CASSYFGGGTEAFF
TRBV6-6	NA	NA	TRBJ1-1	TGTGCCAGTTGTTGGGACGCTATGACTGAAGCTTTCTTT	CASCWDAMTEAFF
TRBV7-2	TRBD1	NA	TRBJ2-7	TGTGCCAGCAGCCCCGATACAGGGGTTGCGTACTTC	CASSPDTGVAYF
TRBV5-1	TRBD2	NA	TRBJ2-2	TGCGCCAGCAGCTTGCGAGTGGCGGGGGCCGGGGAGCTGTTTTTT	CASSLRVAGAGELFF
TRBV14	NA	NA	TRBJ2-5	TGTGCCAGCAGCCAAGTGGAGACCCAGTACTTC	CASSQVETQYF
TRBV18	NA	NA	TRBJ2-5	TGTGCCAGCTCACCAGTCGCCCAGCGTGAGACCCAGTACTTC	CASSPVAQRETQYF
TRBV11-2	NA	NA	TRBJ2-7	TGTGCCAGCAGCTTAGATAGATCGAGAATGGAGCAGTACTTC	CASSLDRSRMEQYF
TRBV6-5	NA	NA	TRBJ2-3	TGTGCCAGCAGTTACTCCAGGGCGCGTACGCAGTATTTT	CASSYSRARTQYF
TRBV5-1	NA	once	TRBJ2-5	TGCGCCAGCAGCTTGAACGGGGCGAGGCAAGAGACCCAGTACTTC	CASSLNGARQETQYF
TRBV2	NA	medium-sized	TRBJ2-5	TGTGCCAGCAGGATAGGGGAAGAGACCCAGTACTTC	CASRIGEETQYF
TRBV27	TRBD1	NA	TRBJ2-2	TGTGCCAGCAGATGGACAGGGTTCACCGGGGAGCTGTTTTTT	CASRWTGFTGELFF
TRBV18	NA	NA	TRBJ1-1	TGTGCCAGCTCACGGACCCTCATGAACACTGAAGCTTTCTTT	CASSRTLMNTEAFF
TRBV18	NA	NA	TRBJ2-2	TGTGCCAGCTCACCTTACACCGGGGAGCTGTTTTTT	CASSPYTGELFF
TRBV7-2	NA	NA	TRBJ1-3	TGTGCCAGCAGCCCTCAGACTGGAAACACCATATATTTT	CASSPQTGNTIYF
TRBV25-1	NA	NA	TRBJ2-3	TGTGCCACCTCAGTGGGGGGCAACGCAGATACGCAGTATTTT	CATSVGGNADTQYF
TRBV5-1	NA	NA	TRBJ2-1	TGCGCCAGCAGCTCCGGGACCGGGGTAGGGAATGAGCAGTTCTTC	CASSSGTGVGNEQFF
TRBV5-1	NA	NA	TRBJ2-1	TGCGCCAGCAGCTTGGACCCTCAGGGTGAGCAGTTCTTC	CASSLDPQGEQFF
TRBV19	NA	NA	TRBJ2-1	TGTGCCAGTACCACCACTCAGGCGGGGCGGGAACTGTTCTTC	CASTTTQAGRELFF
TRBV18	NA	few	TRBJ1-5	TGTGCCAGCTCACCACGAGGGTCCGTGAATCAGCCCCAGCATTTT	CASSPRGSVNQPQHF
TRBV18	TRBD1	medium-sized	TRBJ1-1	TGTGCCAGCTCACCCCCAGGGGGACAGTTTAGCACTGAAGCTTTCTTT	CASSPPGGQFSTEAFF
TRBV7-2	NA	NA	TRBJ2-2	TGTGCCAGCAGCTCCGGGACCAACACCGGGGAGCTGTTTTTT	CASSSGTNTGELFF
TRBV21-1	NA	NA	TRBJ1-1	TGTGCCAGCAGCAAAGGTAATCCCTGGGACACTGAAGCTTTCTTT	CASSKGNPWDTEAFF
TRBV28	NA	NA	TRBJ1-4	TGTGCCAGCAGTACTCCCCTAGGGACAATGTCTGGCGAAAAACTGTTTTTT	CASSTPLGTMSGEKLFF
TRBV7-2	NA	NA	TRBJ2-7	TGTGCCAGCAGCTTAGCGGCGGGTGCCACCTCCTACGAGCAGTACTTC	CASSLAAGATSYEQYF
TRBV6-6	NA	NA	TRBJ1-1	TGTGCCAGCAGTTACAGAACTGAAGCTTTCTTT	CASSYRTEAFF
TRBV4-3	NA	NA	TRBJ1-1	TGCGCCAGCAGCCAAGATGTAGGCAGGGACACTGAAGCTTTCTTT	CASSQDVGRDTEAFF
TRBV9	NA	NA	TRBJ2-2	TGTGCCAGCAGCGTAGCTGAGAAACTGACGAACACCGGGGAGCTGTTTTTT	CASSVAEKLTNTGELFF
TRBV19	TRBD1	NA	TRBJ2-1	TGTGCCAGTACACCCAGGGCAGGGGGCTCCTACAATGAGCAGTTCTTC	CASTPRAGGSYNEQFF
TRBV18	NA	NA	TRBJ2-6	TGTGCCAGCTCTTCAACTTACTCTGGGGCCAACGTCCTGACTTTC	CASSSTYSGANVLTF
TRBV29-1	NA	few	TRBJ1-1	TGCAGCGTTCAGGAGTTTTACACTGAAGCTTTCTTT	CSVQEFYTEAFF
TRBV6-6	NA	NA	TRBJ1-2	TGTGCCAGCAGTTACTCCACTCGGACGGATGTCTATGGCTACACCTTC	CASSYSTRTDVYGYTF
TRBV7-2	TRBD1	NA	TRBJ1-5	TGTGCCAGCAGCGCGGGGGACAGAACCAATCAGCCCCAGCATTTT	CASSAGDRTNQPQHF
TRBV6-1	TRBD2	NA	TRBJ2-5	TGTGCCTGCGCTAGCGGGGGGCCACAAGAGACCCAGTACTTC	CACASGGPQETQYF
TRBV19	TRBD1	NA	TRBJ1-4	TGTGCCAGTAGTAGGAGGACAGGGGCCTATGAAAAACTGTTTTTT	CASSRRTGAYEKLFF
TRBV7-2	NA	NA	TRBJ1-5	TGTGCCAGCAGTCACGGCCGCCCTGGCAATCAGCCCCAGCATTTT	CASSHGRPGNQPQHF
TRBV6-1	NA	NA	TRBJ2-5	TGTGCCAGCAGTGCCGGGTTGGGCCAAGAGACCCAGTACTTC	CASSAGLGQETQYF
TRBV28	NA	NA	TRBJ1-2	TGTGCCAGTAAGCCGGGGGGGGTCTTCTACACCTTC	CASKPGGVFYTF
TRBV5-1	NA	once	TRBJ2-3	TGCGCCAGCAGCTTGGGTGGAGGGAACACAGATACGCAGTATTTT	CASSLGGGNTDTQYF
TRBV6-5	TRBD1	NA	TRBJ2-1	TGTGCCAGCAGCTGGGGACAGGGTGGGAGTGAGCAGTTCTTC	CASSWGQGGSEQFF
TRBV5-4	TRBD2	NA	TRBJ2-2	TGTGCCAGCAGCCGCGGGGAGGGTAGGTCCACCGGGGAGCTGTTTTTT	CASSRGEGRSTGELFF
TRBV11-3	NA	NA	TRBJ1-6	TGTGCCAGCAGCTTCTCCGGGAATTCACCCCTCCACTTT	CASSFSGNSPLHF
TRBV9	NA	NA	TRBJ1-1	TGTGCCAGCAGCATTCACTCGGGCACTGAAGCTTTCTTT	CASSIHSGTEAFF
TRBV12-5	NA	NA	TRBJ2-3	TGTGCTAGTGGTTCCCTCGCAGATACGCAGTATTTT	CASGSLADTQYF
TRBV7-2	NA	NA	TRBJ1-2	TGTGCCAGCAGCCAAGAGGCGGCCTCGATCGTCTATGGCTACACCTTC	CASSQEAASIVYGYTF
TRBV6-6	NA	NA	TRBJ2-3	TGTGCCAGCACGACGGGCCGGGGTACGCAGTATTTT	CASTTGRGTQYF
TRBV6-5	NA	once	TRBJ1-2	TGTGCCAGCAGTTACGCAAGGGGTGGCTACACCTTC	CASSYARGGYTF